These 32 T cell receptor beta chains came from one sample sequenced in a study of human T cells and chemical hapten exposure. Using its own MiXCR run on the RACE reads, TCRdb lists one record per CDR3 protein. The data contain roughly 100,000 distinct CDR3 sequences, 9.5% to 14% of them seen just once; the ten biggest clones take up approximately 3.3%. Described time point: pre-sensitization, week 0. Indicated treatment: therapeutic diphenylcyclopropenone sensitization with weekly scalp DPC. Sequences were derived from whole blood, sampled in connection with sensitization to the hapten diphenylcyclopropenone (DPC). The receptors derive from a woman aged 60-70 years with alopecia areata. Some clones in this sample may be carry-over from other donors' samples.

The rearrangement uses TRBV7-6 and TRBJ2-3; D is undetermined. The germline CDR1 and CDR2 sequences are SGHVS and FNYEAQ. Trimming removed 3 bases from V and 6 bases from J, with 13 bases in between. CDR3 length equals 14 residues. CDR3 amino acids: CASSLPPLGDTQYF. CDR3 nucleotides: TGTGCCAGCAGCTTGCCACCTCTGGGCGATACGCAGTATTTT. Using reference TRBV7-6 and TRBJ2-3 for the parts outside the CDR3, the full variable domain is GAGVSQSPRYKVTKRGQDVALRCDPISGHVSLYWYRQALGQGPEFLTYFNYEAQQDKSGLPNDRFSAERPEGSISTLTIQRTEQRDSAMYRCASSLPPLGDTQYFGPGTRLTVL.

This clonotype occurred many times. The chain recombines TRBV7-2 with TRBJ2-2, with 10 bases that match TRBD2. CDR1 is SGHTA and CDR2 is FQGNSA in the germline V gene. J was trimmed by 7 bases and V by 3 bases; bases with no gene match: 5. This CDR3 has 15 residues. The CDR3, as DNA: TGTGCCAGCAGCTTGAAGCGGGGGGGCCTCGGGGAGCTGTTTTTT. It codes for CASSLKRGGLGELFF.

This clonotype was observed a few times. The genes are TRBV13 and TRBJ1-3; 8 bases fit TRBD1. Trimming took 5 bases from V and 3 from J; bases not matched to a gene: 9. The germline V gene has CDR1 PRHDT and CDR2 FYEKMQ (reference sequence). This CDR3 is built from 16 residues. The CDR3 loop reads CASSGLAGGGGNTIYF. CDR3 coding DNA: TGTGCCAGCAGCGGGTTGGCAGGGGGCGGTGGAAACACCATATATTTT.

This clonotype has only a few counts. This chain links TRBV20-1 with TRBJ2-7, with TRBD2 identical over 9 bases. The CDR3 loop spans 16 amino acids. The germline CDR1 and CDR2 sequences are DFQATT and SNEGSKA (reference sequence). The V segment lost 0 bases and the J segment 6 bases; nucleotides outside the gene matches: 12. CDR3 amino acids: CSARDTLAGGPLEQYF. The CDR3 nucleotides are TGCAGTGCTAGAGACACCCTGGCGGGGGGGCCGCTCGAGCAGTACTTC.

This clonotype was observed a handful of times. This chain links TRBV4-1 with TRBJ2-5; 8 bases line up with TRBD1. Germline CDR1 MGHRA, CDR2 YSYEKL. CDR3 size: 19 residues. V shed 0 bases and J 5 bases; nucleotides not matched to a gene: 17. As DNA, the CDR3 is TGCGCCAGCAGCCAAGAATCGGCCGTACAATCAGGGGGCCGGGAGACCCAGTACTTC. Residues: CASSQESAVQSGGRETQYF.

This clonotype was counted at least ten times. The V gene is TRBV5-4, the J gene TRBJ2-7, with D possibly TRBD1 on 5 matching bases. The germline gives CDR1 SGHNT, CDR2 YYREEE (reference sequence). The CDR3 runs to 15 residues. Trimming left V 3 bases short and J 4 bases short, with 17 bases between. The CDR3 loop reads CASSSWTRPSYEQYF. CDR3 coding DNA: TGTGCCAGCAGCTCCTGGACACGGCCCTCGTACGAGCAGTACTTC.

This clonotype was seen a handful of times. The rearrangement joins TRBV20-1 to TRBJ2-1, with D tentatively TRBD1 or TRBD2 (5 bases each). The CDR3 has 12 residues. Germline values: CDR1 DFQATT, CDR2 SNEGSKA (reference sequence). Trimming removed 6 bases from V and 9 bases from J, with 15 bases in between. The CDR3 coding sequence is TGCAGTGCGATGCCCGGGGCGGTTGAGCAGTTCTTC. This gives the protein CSAMPGAVEQFF.

J is TRBJ2-7 and V is TRBV30; D tentatively reads TRBD1 or TRBD2 (5 bases each). Trimming pared 0 bases from V and 0 bases from J, leaving 15 bases between. This CDR3 is built from 16 residues. Germline-derived CDR1 and CDR2 are GTSNPN and SVGIG (reference sequence). The CDR3 DNA follows: TGTGCCTGGAGTGTACTCCGAGCAGGGAGCTCCTACGAGCAGTACTTC. This translates into CAWSVLRAGSSYEQYF.

This clonotype came up many times. The gene calls are TRBV6-5 and TRBJ1-1, with a weak D call TRBD1 (5 bases). Germline V gene lookup returns CDR1 MNHEY and CDR2 SVGAGI. V shed 2 bases and J shed 1 base, with 8 bases lying between them. There are 14 residues in the CDR3. The CDR3 DNA reads as TGTGCCAGCAGTTACGTGAGGGGGAACACTGAAGCTTTCTTT. This encodes CASSYVRGNTEAFF.

This clonotype turned up a few times. J is TRBJ1-4 and V is TRBV9; 7 bases fit TRBD1. V gave up 4 bases and J gave up 7 bases; unmatched junction bases: 4. Germline-derived CDR1 and CDR2 are SGDLS and YYNGEE. The CDR3 is 13 residues long. The CDR3: CASSPPGGEKLFF. In DNA form, the CDR3 reads TGTGCCAGCAGCCCCCCAGGGGGTGAAAAACTGTTTTTT.

This clonotype was recorded at least ten times. The chain carries TRBV19 and TRBJ2-6; tentatively, D is TRBD2 (5 bases). V was shortened by 7 bases and J by 2 bases, with 9 bases between the two germline ends. CDR1 is LNHDA, CDR2 SQIVND, per germline (reference sequence). This CDR3 spans 14 amino acids. In DNA, the CDR3 is TGTGCCAGTAATCCGGGGACTGGGGCCAACGTCCTGACTTTC. Its translation: CASNPGTGANVLTF.

The chain carries TRBV5-6 and TRBJ1-1; no clear D gene. This CDR3 has 13 residues. Trimming took 2 bases from V and 0 from J, leaving 5 bases between them. Germline V gene data show CDR1 as SGHDT and CDR2 as YYEEEE. The CDR3 DNA sequence: TGTGCCAGCAGCTTAAAGGTGAACACTGAAGCTTTCTTT. Protein sequence: CASSLKVNTEAFF.

This clonotype was detected a few times. The gene calls are TRBV20-1 and TRBJ2-1, with D possibly being TRBD1 or TRBD2 (5 bases each). This CDR3 spans 15 amino acids. Trimming cost V 4 bases and J 8 bases, with 21 bases left between them. CDR1 and CDR2 from the germline V gene are DFQATT and SNEGSKA (reference sequence). CDR3 residues: CSATRGSNVHDEQFF. The CDR3 DNA is TGCAGTGCTACCCGGGGCAGTAATGTTCACGATGAGCAGTTCTTC.

The J gene is TRBJ2-1, the V gene TRBV25-1; D not resolved. The V gene's germline CDR1 is MGHDK and CDR2 SYGVNS. With 8 bases removed from V and 0 bases from J, the gap between germline ends came to 8 bases. There are 13 residues in the CDR3. The DNA for the CDR3 is TGTGCCAGCGGGTGGAACTCCTACAATGAGCAGTTCTTC. Amino acid sequence: CASGWNSYNEQFF.

This chain connects TRBV9 to TRBJ2-1; unclear D gene. CDR3 length: 12 residues. With 2 bases removed from V and 7 bases from J, the gap between germline ends came to 7 bases. Per germline, CDR1 SGDLS and CDR2 YYNGEE. Written as DNA, the CDR3 is TGTGCCAGCAGCGTCCGTTGGAATGAGCAGTTCTTC. It codes for CASSVRWNEQFF.

This clonotype was detected only a few times. The chain has TRBV29-1 and TRBJ1-2, with 7 bases aligning to TRBD1. The CDR3 loop spans 14 amino acids. The ends lost 8 bases at V and 4 bases at J; junction bases unmatched: 13. The germline V gene encodes CDR1 SQVTM and CDR2 ANQGSEA. CDR3 loop: CSTGGGQAIYGYTF. The CDR3 DNA reads TGCAGCACTGGAGGTGGACAGGCAATCTATGGCTACACCTTC.

Comments on this clonotype: A much larger clone differs from this one at a single base, so this may be a read error. The gene calls are TRBV27 and TRBJ2-7; TRBD1 matches at 7 bases. The germline V gene encodes CDR1 MNHEY and CDR2 SMNVEV (reference sequence). The trim removed 11 bases at V and 5 bases at J, leaving 15 bases unmatched. The CDR3 runs to 14 residues. The CDR3 bases are TGTGCCTCTGGGCAGAGGGGGCGCTTCCACGAGCAGTACTTC. This sequence encodes CASGQRGRFHEQYF.

This clonotype was recorded a few times. J is TRBJ2-5 and V is TRBV5-1; D is possibly TRBD2 (7 bases). Germline lookup yields CDR1 SGHRS and CDR2 YFSETQ. Between the trimmed V and J ends, which lost 2 bases and 5 bases, there was a span of 13 bases. The CDR3 has 14 amino acids. CDR3 sequence reads: CASSLLGGDETQYF. DNA of the CDR3: TGCGCCAGCAGCTTACTAGGGGGGGACGAGACCCAGTACTTC.

Many counts were recorded for this clonotype. This chain links TRBV18 with TRBJ1-5; D may be TRBD1 (5 bases). The CDR3 loop spans 13 amino acids. V lost 6 bases and J lost 4, with 10 bases in between. Germline V CDR1 and CDR2: KGHSH, LQKENI. The CDR3 nucleotides read TGTGCCAGCTCGGCAGGGTATAATCAGCCCCAGCATTTT. Its translation: CASSAGYNQPQHF.

This clonotype showed up just a few times. The gene calls are TRBV10-1 and TRBJ1-1, with D perhaps TRBD1 (6 bases). CDR1 is WNHNN and CDR2 is SYGVQD in the germline V gene (reference sequence). Trimming took off 8 bases at V and 7 bases at J, with 23 bases between the two ends. This CDR3 contains 15 residues. DNA for the CDR3: TGCGCCAGCGCAAACCCCGGGACACCTGAGGGTGAAGCTTTCTTT. Translation: CASANPGTPEGEAFF.

This clonotype showed up many times. This sequence joins TRBV12-3 or TRBV12-4 and TRBJ2-7; 8 bases are shared with TRBD2. The CDR3 is made up of 15 amino acids. V shed 0 bases and J 3 bases; nucleotides not matched to a gene: 4. Written as DNA, the CDR3 is TGTGCCAGCAGTTTAGCGCTCGGGGGGGTCTACGAGCAGTACTTC. It is translated as CASSLALGGVYEQYF.

The sample holds a few counts of this clonotype. The genes are TRBV5-7 and TRBJ1-4; D gene unclear. TRBV5-7 is an open reading frame whose function is uncertain. Trimming took 5 bases from V and 3 from J, leaving 8 bases between them. This CDR3 spans 13 amino acids. The DNA for the CDR3 is TGTGCCAGCAGTTTAGGACCTAATGAAAAACTGTTTTTT. It encodes CASSLGPNEKLFF.

This clonotype was recorded at least ten times. The chain carries TRBV4-2 and TRBJ2-1, with 12 bases aligning to TRBD2. There are 16 residues in the CDR3. CDR1 LGHNA and CDR2 YNFKEQ come from the germline V gene. After removal of 3 bases from V and 7 bases from J, the junction contained 7 bases not matched to a gene. CDR3 sequence (DNA): TGTGCCAGCAGCCAGGAAGCCGGACTAGCGGGGAATGAGCAGTTCTTC. Protein sequence: CASSQEAGLAGNEQFF.

This clonotype appeared a few times. The chain links TRBV3-1 to TRBJ1-1; TRBD1 matches at 8 bases. The V gene end was trimmed by 2 bases and the J gene end by 4 bases; junction bases not matched to a gene: 6. The CDR3 consists of 15 residues. Per the germline V gene, CDR1 is LGHDT and CDR2 is YNNKEL (reference sequence). The CDR3 loop reads CASSQPGTGITEAFF. The CDR3 DNA reads as TGTGCCAGCAGCCAACCGGGGACAGGTATCACTGAAGCTTTCTTT.

This chain connects TRBV12-3 or TRBV12-4 to TRBJ1-5; possible D gene TRBD1, 5 bases. The V end lost 6 bases, the J end lost 5 bases, and 14 bases lay between the germline ends. The CDR3 sequence is 14 residues long. In DNA, the CDR3 is TGTGCCAGCAGCTGGGACGGAGGGGATCAGCCCCAGCATTTT. Protein sequence: CASSWDGGDQPQHF.

V is TRBV4-2 and J is TRBJ2-5, with D perhaps TRBD2 (7 bases). This CDR3 has 15 amino acids. The germline V and J ends were trimmed by 3 bases and 5 bases, with 16 bases remaining between them. Germline assignment: CDR1 LGHNA and CDR2 YNFKEQ. The CDR3 is CASSQDGGPGETQYF. CDR3 coding DNA: TGTGCCAGCAGCCAGGACGGGGGGCCGGGGGAGACCCAGTACTTC.

This clonotype has more than one count but fewer than ten. The chain links TRBV18 to TRBJ1-1; D is uncertain. Trimming pared 3 bases from V and 5 bases from J, leaving 25 bases between. The germline gives CDR1 KGHSH, CDR2 LQKENI. The CDR3 runs 18 residues. This CDR3 is CASSPIDVSSDGPTEAFF. CDR3 DNA: TGTGCCAGCTCACCCATCGACGTTAGTTCCGATGGGCCAACTGAAGCTTTCTTT.

This clonotype was counted between two and nine times. The J gene is TRBJ1-4, the V gene TRBV30, with 7 bases fitting TRBD1. The germline V gene encodes CDR1 GTSNPN and CDR2 SVGIG (reference sequence). The junction had 14 bases not matched to a gene; V was cut back by 6 bases and J by 7 bases. CDR3 length: 15 residues. The CDR3 DNA sequence: TGTGCCTGCTCGATCTCAGGGGGGTTGGGTGAAAAACTGTTTTTT. Amino acids: CACSISGGLGEKLFF.

This sequence joins TRBV29-1 and TRBJ2-7; D is perhaps TRBD1 or TRBD2 (5 bases each). The CDR3 totals 14 residues. Germline V gives CDR1 SQVTM, CDR2 ANQGSEA. The V and J ends lost 0 bases and 3 bases respectively, with 12 bases between them. In DNA form, the CDR3 reads TGCAGCGTTGAAGATAGGGACGGACACTACGAGCAGTACTTC. Encoded protein: CSVEDRDGHYEQYF.

This clonotype has a count of ten or more. This rearrangement joins TRBV19 to TRBJ1-5; tentative D call: TRBD1 (5 bases). Deletions cut 5 bases from V and 4 bases from J, with 12 bases between. This CDR3 has 14 residues. CDR1 and CDR2 (germline): LNHDA, SQIVND (reference sequence). The CDR3 sequence: CASSWQGGNQPQHF. DNA of the CDR3: TGTGCCAGTAGTTGGCAGGGAGGTAATCAGCCCCAGCATTTT.

This clonotype has more than one count but fewer than ten. The chain combines TRBV18 with TRBJ1-3; maybe TRBD1 (6 bases). Trimming took off 3 bases at V and 0 bases at J, with 12 bases between the two ends. The CDR3 is made up of 16 amino acids. The germline CDR1 and CDR2 sequences are KGHSH and LQKENI. The CDR3 region is CASSPRTATSGNTIYF. The CDR3 nucleotides read TGTGCCAGCTCACCGCGGACAGCTACCTCTGGAAACACCATATATTTT.

There are a few counts of this clonotype. The chain employs TRBV7-8 and TRBJ2-1; 10 bases align to TRBD1. Germline CDR1 is SGHVS and CDR2 is FQNEAQ. This CDR3 is built from 15 residues. Trimming took 3 bases from V and 2 from J; bases not matched to a gene: 1. In DNA form, the CDR3 reads TGTGCCAGCAGCTTTGGGACAGGGGCCTACAATGAGCAGTTCTTC. As protein: CASSFGTGAYNEQFF.